This section outlines one TCR beta chain sequence together with its context. The data derive from a study of blood T cell repertoires in COVID-19. About the study: The samples span acute and convalescent COVID-19 from the United States, Italy and Spain.

V was clipped by 6 bases and J by 1 base; unmatched bases: 8. Per germline, CDR1 SNHLY and CDR2 FYNNEI. The CDR3 has 15 amino acids. Measured with immunoSEQ multiplex PCR; TCRdb has only the in-frame clones, and not every one. Among 140,000 to 150,000 clones, roughly 89% were seen once, and the ten largest hold about 1.5%. V and J are TRBV2 and TRBJ2-7; 8 nucleotides agree with TRBD1. This TCR was sampled from a human donor in a cohort sampled during active COVID-19. The sequenced sample consisted of peripheral blood. The CDR3 nucleotides are TGTGCCAGCAGAAACAGGGGGTTTAGTTCCTACGAGCAGTACTTC. This codes for CASRNRGFSSYEQYF.